Listed below are T cell receptor beta chains from one sample, sequenced in a study of T cell changes during pregnancy in multiple sclerosis. Assay: immunoSEQ multiplex PCR; the TCRdb copy retains only in-frame clones and omits some. The sample has about 73,000 clones; almost 95% are singletons. The sample in question was peripheral blood, obtained in the third trimester of pregnancy. The source of these receptors is a female donor in good health, enrolled as a control in a pregnancy study. The CDR3 runs from the conserved cysteine through the conserved F or W. Fields, in order: clone size, CDR3 length, V gene, D gene, J gene, CDR3 protein, CDR3 DNA. D genes are given only for firm matches. For some rows the clone size is stated as once, few or many, or as a class when expanded; others skip it.

>.|14|TRBV9|TRBD1|TRBJ2-7
CASSVEGQDYEQYF
TGTGCCAGCAGCGTAGAGGGACAGGACTACGAGCAGTACTTC
>.|20|TRBV5-4|TRBD2|TRBJ2-2
CASTLFLAGGAVKSSGELFF
TGTGCCAGCACCCTTTTCCTAGCGGGGGGGGCCGTAAAGAGCTCCGGGGAGCTGTTTTTT
>.|11|TRBV6-1|.|TRBJ2-7
CASERSGEQYF
TGTGCCAGCGAAAGATCGGGAGAGCAGTACTTC
>few|13|TRBV29-1|.|TRBJ1-1
CSVATGRNTEAFF
TGCAGCGTTGCGACAGGACGGAACACTGAAGCTTTCTTT
>.|14|TRBV6-5|TRBD2|TRBJ2-7
CASADGGDVDEQYF
TGTGCCAGCGCCGATGGGGGGGATGTGGACGAGCAGTACTTC
>.|12|TRBV6-1|.|TRBJ1-6
CATLTLNSPLHF
TGTGCCACATTAACTCTTAATTCACCCCTCCACTTT
>.|16|TRBV5-6|TRBD2|TRBJ2-7
CASSLGNGLAIYEQYF
TGTGCCAGCAGCTTGGGTAACGGACTAGCGATCTACGAGCAGTACTTC
>.|18|TRBV7-2|TRBD1|TRBJ1-1
CASSALWDRGRGIAEAFF
TGTGCCAGCAGCGCTTTGTGGGACAGGGGGCGCGGGATCGCTGAAGCTTTCTTT
>.|16|TRBV28|.|TRBJ2-7
CASGTPAAAGFPEQYF
TGTGCCAGCGGAACACCCGCGGCGGCCGGTTTCCCCGAGCAGTACTTC
>.|16|TRBV4-2|TRBD2|TRBJ2-1
CASSQEPAGGGNEQFF
TGTGCCAGCAGCCAAGAACCAGCGGGGGGCGGCAATGAGCAGTTCTTC
>few|17|TRBV4-1|.|TRBJ2-1
CASSQELGQALRGEQFF
TGCGCCAGCAGCCAAGAGCTTGGTCAGGCCCTCAGGGGTGAGCAGTTCTTC
>.|14|TRBV28|.|TRBJ2-7
CASSPRESSYEQYF
TGTGCCAGCAGCCCCCGGGAGAGCTCCTACGAGCAGTACTTC
>.|13|TRBV18|.|TRBJ1-1
CASSQGGNTEAFF
TGTGCCAGCTCTCAAGGCGGGAACACTGAAGCTTTCTTT
>.|20|TRBV7-8|.|TRBJ2-6
CASSREWYRSELSGANVLTF
TGTGCCAGCAGCAGAGAGTGGTACAGGTCAGAACTCTCTGGGGCCAACGTCCTGACTTTC
>.|11|TRBV29-1|.|TRBJ1-1
CSVARNTEAFF
TGCAGCGTTGCCAGGAACACTGAAGCTTTCTTT
>.|12|TRBV7-2|.|TRBJ2-7
CASSFSPTEQYF
TGTGCCAGCAGCTTTAGTCCCACCGAGCAGTACTTC
>.|16|TRBV28|TRBD2|TRBJ2-1
CASSTPLADPLNEQFF
TGTGCCAGCAGTACCCCGCTAGCGGATCCACTCAATGAGCAGTTCTTC
>.|14|TRBV27|.|TRBJ1-1
CASSLQGLNTEAFF
TGTGCCAGCAGTTTACAGGGGCTGAACACTGAAGCTTTCTTT
>.|16|TRBV28|TRBD1|TRBJ1-1
CASSTLGQAAGTEAFF
TGTGCCAGCAGTACACTTGGACAGGCCGCGGGTACTGAAGCTTTCTTT
>.|13|TRBV2|.|TRBJ1-1
CASSVKTADEAFF
TGTGCCAGCAGTGTAAAGACAGCCGATGAAGCTTTCTTT
>once|13|TRBV9|.|TRBJ2-6
CASSVDSGYVLTF
TGTGCCAGCAGCGTAGACAGTGGGTACGTCCTGACTTTC
>.|14|TRBV11-2|TRBD1|TRBJ1-4
CASSFSQGGEKLFF
TGTGCCAGCAGCTTCTCCCAGGGGGGTGAAAAACTGTTTTTT
>.|16|TRBV5-1|.|TRBJ1-6
CASSRFGDIDNSPLHF
TGCGCCAGCAGTCGGTTCGGGGACATCGATAATTCACCCCTCCACTTT
>.|16|TRBV6-1|.|TRBJ1-6
CASSESGAGHSGSLHF
TGTGCCAGCAGTGAAAGTGGAGCGGGACATAGCGGGTCCCTCCACTTT
>.|16|TRBV15|.|TRBJ2-7
CATSGRYQGIGDEQYF
TGTGCCACCAGCGGACGATATCAGGGGATTGGGGACGAGCAGTACTTC